Sequencing of this T cell receptor (beta chain) was carried out in a study of cytotoxic CD8 clonotypes in ibrutinib-treated CLL. Turning to the study itself: Patient counts were 11 relapsed/refractory, about 15 treatment-naive and about 18 IGHV unmutated. Broader study findings: Relative to age-matched healthy donors, clonality at baseline was higher, and it tracked circulating CD8+ T-cell counts. Clonotypes that were public were uncommon, and they contracted or stayed stable on treatment.

The data were produced by immunoSEQ multiplex PCR, yet TCRdb's version contains in-frame clones alone and is incomplete. The sample consists of 200,000 or so clones, more than 75% of them appearing once. The CDR3 covers 18 residues. Germline assignment: CDR1 SGHAT and CDR2 FQNNGV. With 0 bases clipped from V and 3 bases from J, the junction kept 10 bases outside the gene matches. With respect to this clone: What it recognizes is unknown.

The source is a human donor with chronic lymphocytic leukemia. This specimen consisted of PBMCs, obtained after 12 months of ibrutinib treatment. This chain uses TRBV11-2 with TRBJ2-1; TRBD2 matches 8 bases. The CDR3 nucleotides are TGTGCCAGCAGCTTAGAAAGAGTATCGGGACTAGGCTACAATGAGCAGTTCTTC. Translated, it gives CASSLERVSGLGYNEQFF.